This T cell receptor (beta chain) was recovered during a study of blood T cell repertoires in COVID-19. Across the study: Sites in the United States, Italy and Spain provided acute and convalescent COVID-19 samples.

Original processing notes: Estimation of nucleated cell counts was performed using reference gene primer amplification. The protocol was immunoSEQ multiplex PCR, while the TCRdb copy is restricted to in-frame clones and leaves out a portion. Clonal size and the V and J genes are those of that table, whereas D and trimming came from the DNA. The sample lists roughly 100,000 clones, approximately 87% occurring once. The V gene's germline CDR1 is GTSNPN and CDR2 SVGIG (reference sequence). Trimming took 2 bases from V and 2 from J, leaving 6 bases between them. This CDR3 has 12 amino acids. The sequenced sample consisted of peripheral blood. The source is a man aged 50 to 59 with acute or convalescent COVID-19. V gene TRBV30 combines with J gene TRBJ1-2; D not certain. Written as DNA, the CDR3 is TGTGCCTGGAGTAGGGAGAACTATGGCTACACCTTC. Residues: CAWSRENYGYTF.